This is a list of T cell receptor beta chains from one sample in a study of blood T cell repertoires in COVID-19. TCRdb's table, derived via immunoSEQ multiplex PCR, lists solely in-frame clones and lacks some. The sample lists 230,000 or so clones, about 88% occurring once. Sequencing used PBMCs or T cells enriched from blood (not recorded which). All receptors come from a woman aged 25-40 years who had recovered from COVID-19. Both conserved end residues are part of each CDR3. Each record gives: CDR3 length, V gene, D gene, clone size, J gene, CDR3 protein, CDR3 DNA. A D gene is named only where the DNA matches it firmly. The size field is filled for only some rows; it gives once, few, many or a size class.

15,TRBV3-1/TRBV3-2,TRBD1,-,TRBJ2-3,CASSQERDRTDTQYF,TGTGCCAGCAGCCAAGAGAGGGACAGGACAGATACGCAGTATTTT
18,TRBV4-3,TRBD2,-,TRBJ2-5,CASSQGPTSGGGQETQYF,TGCGCCAGCAGCCAAGGCCCTACTAGCGGGGGAGGCCAAGAGACCCAGTACTTC
15,TRBV18,TRBD2,-,TRBJ2-1,CASSPGSGGGHEQFF,TGTGCCAGCTCACCGGGTAGCGGGGGAGGTCATGAGCAGTTCTTC
14,TRBV28,TRBD1,few,TRBJ1-6,CASRGDRGYSPLHF,TGTGCCAGCAGGGGGGACAGGGGCTATTCACCCCTCCACTTT
16,TRBV4-1,-,-,TRBJ1-5,CASSQDLTGRDQPQHF,TGCGCCAGCAGCCAAGATTTAACAGGGCGGGATCAGCCCCAGCATTTT
15,TRBV18,TRBD1,-,TRBJ2-2,CASSLGQGNTGELFF,TGTGCCAGCTCACTTGGACAGGGAAACACCGGGGAGCTGTTTTTT
13,TRBV12-5,-,-,TRBJ2-1,CASGLNRGDEQFF,TGTGCTAGTGGTTTGAATAGGGGCGATGAGCAGTTCTTC
11,TRBV5-4,-,-,TRBJ2-3,CASSLGNTQYF,TGTGCCAGCAGCTTGGGTAATACGCAGTATTTT
15,TRBV18,TRBD1,-,TRBJ2-7,CASSPGQGAGYEQYF,TGTGCCAGCTCACCCGGACAGGGGGCGGGGTACGAGCAGTACTTC
15,TRBV9,-,-,TRBJ1-6,CASSVGGSWNSPLHF,TGTGCCAGCAGCGTAGGCGGGAGCTGGAATTCACCCCTCCACTTT
15,TRBV7-8,-,-,TRBJ1-3,CASSLGPRGGNTIYF,TGTGCCAGCAGCTTAGGACCAAGGGGGGGAAACACCATATATTTT
16,TRBV5-6,-,once,TRBJ2-3,CASSPDLTTSTDTQYF,TGTGCCAGCAGCCCAGACTTAACAACTAGCACAGATACGCAGTATTTT
15,TRBV4-2,-,-,TRBJ1-5,CASSQDPGTNQPQHF,TGTGCCAGCAGCCAAGATCCAGGGACTAATCAGCCCCAGCATTTT
13,TRBV27,-,-,TRBJ1-1,CASSFAENTEAFF,TGTGCCAGCAGTTTTGCGGAGAACACTGAAGCTTTCTTT
15,TRBV6-5,-,-,TRBJ2-1,CASNLQGSAQGEQFF,TGTGCCAGCAACCTACAGGGATCTGCCCAGGGTGAGCAGTTCTTC
13,TRBV12-3/TRBV12-4,-,few,TRBJ1-5,CASSAHGSQPQHF,TGTGCCAGCAGTGCCCACGGGAGTCAGCCCCAGCATTTT
11,TRBV2,-,-,TRBJ1-2,CASGEGYGYTF,TGTGCCAGCGGGGAGGGGTATGGCTACACCTTC